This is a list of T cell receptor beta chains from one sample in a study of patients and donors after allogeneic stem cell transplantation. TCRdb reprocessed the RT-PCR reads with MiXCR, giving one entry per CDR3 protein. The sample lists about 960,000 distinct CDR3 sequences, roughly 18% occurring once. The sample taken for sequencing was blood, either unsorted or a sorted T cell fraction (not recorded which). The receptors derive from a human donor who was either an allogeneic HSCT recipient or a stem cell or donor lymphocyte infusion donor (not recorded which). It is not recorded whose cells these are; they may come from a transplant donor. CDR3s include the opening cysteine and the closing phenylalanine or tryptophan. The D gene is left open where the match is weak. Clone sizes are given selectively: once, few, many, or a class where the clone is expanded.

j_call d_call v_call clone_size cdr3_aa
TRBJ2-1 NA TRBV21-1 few CASSKGGPGGQFF
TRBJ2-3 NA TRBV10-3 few CAIREGTSTDTQYF
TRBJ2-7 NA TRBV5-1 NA CASSLSTGEQYF
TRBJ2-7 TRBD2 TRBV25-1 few CASSEFWEGLDEQYF
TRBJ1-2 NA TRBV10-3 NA CAISGEGYGYTF
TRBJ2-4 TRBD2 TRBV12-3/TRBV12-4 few CASSLGDSGRWNIQYF
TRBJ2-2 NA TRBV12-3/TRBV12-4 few CASTSDLHSTGELFF
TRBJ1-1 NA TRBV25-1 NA CASRNRKAFF
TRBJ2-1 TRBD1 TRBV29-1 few CSASGTGAHEQFF
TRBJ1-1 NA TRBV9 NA CASSVQGVPTEAFF
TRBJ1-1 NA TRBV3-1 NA CASSIRRQLNTEAFF
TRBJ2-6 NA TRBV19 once CASSIGPLSQSGANVLTF
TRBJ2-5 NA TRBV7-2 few CASSPYTGWAQYF
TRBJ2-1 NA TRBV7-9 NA CASSIGSWTVRNNEQFF
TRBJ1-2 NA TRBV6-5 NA CASSYSIRGDGYTF
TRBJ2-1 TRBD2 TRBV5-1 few CASSLASGNYNEQFF
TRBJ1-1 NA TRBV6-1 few CASKYAGLGNTEAFF
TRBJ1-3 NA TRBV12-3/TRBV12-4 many CASSEDSGNTIYF
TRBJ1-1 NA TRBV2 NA CAGKATNTEAFF
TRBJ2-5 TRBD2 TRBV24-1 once CATSASWGGRASPETQYF
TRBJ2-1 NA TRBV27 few CASSLSPRGFVQFF
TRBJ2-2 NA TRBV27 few CASSFQWGVTGELFF
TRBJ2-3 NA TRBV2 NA CASRLSGTGITDTQYF
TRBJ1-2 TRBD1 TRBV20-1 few CSARDLAQGNYGYTF
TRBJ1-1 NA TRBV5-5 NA CASSLAISREAFF
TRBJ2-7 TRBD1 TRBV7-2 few CASSRQGGKDEQYF
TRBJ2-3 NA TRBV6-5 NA CASSYSNRGGTDTQYF
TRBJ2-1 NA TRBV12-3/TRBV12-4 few CASTHRTTLRDEQFF
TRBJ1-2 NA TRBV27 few CASSFGRSVYGYTF